The following is a T cell receptor (beta chain) sequence with its context. The sample originates from a study of T-cell memory formation after mild COVID-19. TCRdb ran MiXCR on the 5' RACE reads and lists one entry per CDR3 protein. Altogether hundreds of thousands of distinct CDR3 sequences are present, nearly 25% being singletons, with the ten largest covering approximately 13%. This CDR3 spans 19 amino acids. With V trimmed by 4 bases and J by 0 bases, 17 bases remained unmatched. Germline V gene data show CDR1 as MGHRA and CDR2 as YSYEKL. The sequence derives from an adult woman who had mild COVID-19 (a few samples of this study predate the infection). Cell type and time point are not known. The chain uses TRBV4-1 and TRBJ1-1, with TRBD1 identical over 7 bases. The specimen was PBMCs or a T cell subset sorted from them (not recorded which). CDR3 in amino acids: CASSPSVFWDRGMNTEAFF. In DNA, the CDR3 is TGCGCCAGCAGCCCGAGCGTATTCTGGGACAGAGGGATGAACACTGAAGCTTTCTTT.